The T cell receptor beta chain described here comes from a study of shared clonotypes between healthy human individuals. Study-wide points: Relative to memory subsets, naive subsets generally showed larger estimated richness. Among non-shared clonotypes, generation probabilities were lower than among those shared by all four donors. Tissue TCR repertoires likely differ from these blood-only repertoires.

Each sample came from a Caucasian adult donor living in Nashville, Tennessee. Germline V lookup: CDR1 SGHRS, CDR2 YFSETQ. The length of the CDR3 is 17 residues. Unmatched junction bases numbered 13, after V lost 1 base and J lost 4 bases. Sequencing used immunoSEQ multiplex PCR; TCRdb keeps in-frame clones, though not all of them. The sample holds about 2,500,000 clones, approximately 92% seen once. Turning to this clone: Its antigen is currently unknown.

This receptor was identified in a man aged 18 to 35 in good health. The gene calls are TRBV5-1 and TRBJ1-1, with 7 bases aligning to TRBD1. Material for sequencing was naive CD4+ T cells sorted from blood. Noted subset: CD45RA+ positively selected. For the CDR3, the DNA is TGCGCCAGCAGCTTGTTGGGGGACAGCCCAGGCGGCACTGAAGCTTTCTTT. As protein: CASSLLGDSPGGTEAFF.